This TCR beta chain comes out of a study of early T cells in non-severe SARS-CoV-2 infection. The wider study: Chains were unpaired, as sequencing was done on bulk RNA from unsorted whole blood.

The table lists this clonotype with a few counts. Molecules of cDNA were individually given unique molecular identifiers that were attached to them. TCRdb redid the calling of the 5' RACE reads with MiXCR, one entry per CDR3 protein. The sample includes about 77,000 distinct CDR3 sequences, 8.5% to 10% seen only once; the top ten take approximately 4.9%. The sequence was obtained from an adult who was a healthcare worker with PCR-confirmed SARS-CoV-2 infection or an uninfected control (not recorded which). Input material: whole blood.

The CDR3: CASTPGQGNEKLFF. The CDR3 region has the DNA TGTGCCAGCACCCCGGGACAGGGGAATGAAAAACTGTTTTTT. The J gene is TRBJ1-4, the V gene TRBV12-3 or TRBV12-4, with 10 bases fitting TRBD1. There are 14 residues in the CDR3. The trim removed 7 bases at V and 5 bases at J, leaving 4 bases unmatched.